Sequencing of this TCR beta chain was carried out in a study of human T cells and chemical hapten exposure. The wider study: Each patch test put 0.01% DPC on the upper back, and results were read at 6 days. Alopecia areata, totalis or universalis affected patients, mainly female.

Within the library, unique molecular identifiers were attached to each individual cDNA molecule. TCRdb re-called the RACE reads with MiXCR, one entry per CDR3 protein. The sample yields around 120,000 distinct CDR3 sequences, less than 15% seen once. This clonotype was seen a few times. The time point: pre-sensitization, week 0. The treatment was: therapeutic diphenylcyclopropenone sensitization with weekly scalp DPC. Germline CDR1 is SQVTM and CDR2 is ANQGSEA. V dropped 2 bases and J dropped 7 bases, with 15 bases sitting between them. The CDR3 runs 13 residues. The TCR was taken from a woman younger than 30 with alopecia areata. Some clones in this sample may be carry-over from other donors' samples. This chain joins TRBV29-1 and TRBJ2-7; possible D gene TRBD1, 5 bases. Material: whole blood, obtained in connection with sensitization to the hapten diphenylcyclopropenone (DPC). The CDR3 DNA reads TGCAGCGTTGAAAGCTCCCTCCCAGGGGAGCAGTACTTC. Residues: CSVESSLPGEQYF.